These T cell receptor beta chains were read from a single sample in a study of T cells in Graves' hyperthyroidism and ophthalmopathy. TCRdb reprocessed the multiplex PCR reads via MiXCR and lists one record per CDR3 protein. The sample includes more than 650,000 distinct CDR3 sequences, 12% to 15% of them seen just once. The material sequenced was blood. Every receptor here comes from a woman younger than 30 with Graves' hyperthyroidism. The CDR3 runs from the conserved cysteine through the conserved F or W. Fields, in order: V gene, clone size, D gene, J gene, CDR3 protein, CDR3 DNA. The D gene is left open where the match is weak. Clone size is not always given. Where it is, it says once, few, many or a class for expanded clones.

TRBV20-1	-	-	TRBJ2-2	CSASRGIDTGELFF	TGCAGTGCTAGCCGGGGGATAGACACCGGGGAGCTGTTTTTT
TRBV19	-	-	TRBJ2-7	CASSIAAFSYEQYF	TGTGCCAGTAGTATAGCCGCCTTCTCCTACGAGCAGTACTTC
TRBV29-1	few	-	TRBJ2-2	CSVEGGLNTGELFF	TGCAGCGTTGAGGGGGGGCTGAACACCGGGGAGCTGTTTTTT
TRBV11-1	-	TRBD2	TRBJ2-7	CASSERLRSGRARYEQYF	TGTGCCAGCAGCGAACGCCTCCGAAGCGGGAGGGCCCGGTACGAGCAGTACTTC
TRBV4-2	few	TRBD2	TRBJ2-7	CASSAGVAGGYEQYF	TGTGCCAGCAGCGCCGGGGTAGCGGGAGGGTACGAGCAGTACTTC
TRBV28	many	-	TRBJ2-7	CASSSGFSYEQYF	TGTGCCAGCAGCTCAGGGTTCTCCTACGAGCAGTACTTC
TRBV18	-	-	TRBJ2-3	CASSPFSINTDTQYF	TGTGCCAGCTCACCATTCTCGATAAACACAGATACGCAGTATTTT
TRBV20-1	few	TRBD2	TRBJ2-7	CSADTTSRLREGPDEQYF	TGCAGTGCGGATACAACTAGCAGGCTTCGGGAGGGCCCGGACGAGCAGTACTTC
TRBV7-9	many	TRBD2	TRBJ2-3	CASSLARAGAIPNTDTQYF	TGTGCCAGCAGCTTAGCGCGAGCGGGAGCGATCCCAAACACAGATACGCAGTATTTT
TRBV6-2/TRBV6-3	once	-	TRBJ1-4	CASSYSSSRGKNEKLFF	TGTGCCAGCAGTTACTCATCCAGCCGAGGGAAAAATGAAAAACTGTTTTTT
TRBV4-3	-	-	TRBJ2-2	CASSDRYRSNTGELFF	TGCGCCAGTTCTGACCGATACCGTTCGAACACCGGGGAGCTGTTTTTT
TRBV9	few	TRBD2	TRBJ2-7	CASSPWTSSDEQYF	TGTGCCAGCAGCCCATGGACTAGCAGCGACGAGCAGTACTTC